This TCR beta chain is drawn from a study of cytomegalovirus exposure and HLA in healthy donors. The J segment lost 3 bases and the V segment lost 5 bases, leaving 7 bases of the junction unmatched. There are 15 residues in the CDR3. Germline V gives CDR1 ENHRY, CDR2 SYGVKD. PCR primers comprised 60 Vbeta and 13 Jbeta primers. Profiling relied on immunoSEQ multiplex PCR, and the TCRdb table lists in-frame clones only, not all of them. The sample shows around 140,000 clones, 76% of them seen only once. Whole-study findings and limits: Certain indistinguishable V segments, among them TRBV6-2 and TRBV6-3, were excluded. V- and J-gene trimming in TCR beta was tied to a missense DCLRE1C variant by an analysis performed later. DRB1 had the most TCR associations and HLA-C the fewest, a later analysis found, with rates varying by HLA locus.

Notes on this clone: Its antigen remains unknown.

The source is a female donor in good health and CMV-seropositive. Input material: PBMCs. V usage is TRBV10-3 and J usage is TRBJ2-7; TRBD1 matches 10 bases. The CDR3 is CAISNDRGPSYEQYF. The CDR3 coding sequence is TGTGCCATCAGTAACGACAGGGGGCCGAGCTACGAGCAGTACTTC.